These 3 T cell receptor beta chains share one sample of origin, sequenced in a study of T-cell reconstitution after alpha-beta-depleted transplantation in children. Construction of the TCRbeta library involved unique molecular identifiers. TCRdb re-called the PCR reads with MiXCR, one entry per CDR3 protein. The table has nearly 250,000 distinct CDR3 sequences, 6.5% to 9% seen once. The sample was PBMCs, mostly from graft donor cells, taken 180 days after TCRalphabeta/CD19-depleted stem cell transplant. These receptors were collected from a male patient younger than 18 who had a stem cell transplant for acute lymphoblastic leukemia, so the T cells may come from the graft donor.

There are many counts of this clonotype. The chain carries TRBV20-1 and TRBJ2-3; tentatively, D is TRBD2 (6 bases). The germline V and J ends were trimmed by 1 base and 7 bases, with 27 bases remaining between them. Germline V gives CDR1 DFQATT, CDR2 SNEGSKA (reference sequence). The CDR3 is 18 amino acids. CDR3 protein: CSARVGLKVLAGGHTQYF. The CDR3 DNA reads TGCAGTGCTAGAGTTGGTTTAAAGGTGCTAGCAGGAGGGCATACGCAGTATTTT.

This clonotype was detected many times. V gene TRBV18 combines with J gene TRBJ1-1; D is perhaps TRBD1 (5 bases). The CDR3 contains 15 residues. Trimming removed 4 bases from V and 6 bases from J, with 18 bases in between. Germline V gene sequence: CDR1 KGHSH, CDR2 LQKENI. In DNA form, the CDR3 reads TGTGCCAGCTCACTATTGACGACGCAGGGATCTGAAGCTTTCTTT. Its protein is CASSLLTTQGSEAFF.

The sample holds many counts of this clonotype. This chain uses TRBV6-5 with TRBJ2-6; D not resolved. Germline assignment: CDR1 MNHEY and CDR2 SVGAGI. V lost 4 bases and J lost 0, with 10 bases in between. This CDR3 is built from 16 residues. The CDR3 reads CASSLPGPSGANVLTF. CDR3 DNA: TGTGCCAGCAGTTTACCCGGGCCCTCTGGGGCCAACGTCCTGACTTTC.